The next 31 T cell receptor beta chains were all read from a single sample in a study of T cell responses to AZD1222 COVID-19 vaccine. Sequencing used immunoSEQ multiplex PCR; TCRdb keeps in-frame clones, though not all of them. This table holds 120,000 or so clones, about 92% found once. The sequences come from peripheral blood, collected 28 days after the second AZD1222 dose. The receptors stem from an adult who received the AZD1222 COVID-19 vaccine.

The chain joins TRBV28 to TRBJ2-5; D call uncertain. V lost 1 base and J lost 5, with 5 bases in between. CDR3 length: 12 residues. The germline V gene encodes CDR1 MDHEN and CDR2 SYDVKM. The CDR3 spells CASSLFPETQYF. In nucleotides, the CDR3 is TGTGCCAGCAGTTTATTTCCGGAGACCCAGTACTTC.

The V and J genes are TRBV6-1 and TRBJ1-2, with 8 positions matching TRBD1. The germline V gene encodes CDR1 MNHNS and CDR2 SASEGT. The CDR3 sequence is 15 residues long. J lost 6 bases, V lost 3 bases, and 9 bases had no gene match. CDR3 sequence (DNA): TGTGCCAGCAGTGACGGGACAGGATTACCCCATGGCTACACCTTC. It yields the protein CASSDGTGLPHGYTF.

This clone has only one observation. The CDR3 DNA is TGTGCCAGCCATAAAACGGGTGAAGCTTTCTTT. Protein product: CASHKTGEAFF. The V call is TRBV6-6, the J call TRBJ1-1; no reliable D call. The V gene's germline CDR1 is MNHNY and CDR2 SVGAGI (reference sequence). V gave up 8 bases and J gave up 7 bases, with 11 bases separating them. The CDR3 extends over 11 amino acids.

The J gene is TRBJ1-1, the V gene TRBV11-2; no firm D call. V gave up 0 bases and J gave up 3 bases, with 5 bases separating them. Germline V gives CDR1 SGHAT, CDR2 FQNNGV. This CDR3 has 13 amino acids. CDR3 in DNA: TGTGCCAGCAGCTTAGAGTTGCACACTGAAGCTTTCTTT. Protein sequence: CASSLELHTEAFF.

This clone was seen a single time. The rearrangement links TRBV28 to TRBJ1-3, with a possible D match to TRBD1 (5 bases). The CDR3 spans 16 residues. The V gene lost 7 bases and the J gene lost 0 bases, with 16 bases spanning the gap. From germline, CDR1 is MDHEN and CDR2 SYDVKM. The CDR3, as DNA: TGTGCCAGCATTTTTAGTGGGGCCCGCTCTGGAAACACCATATATTTT. Protein sequence: CASIFSGARSGNTIYF. Supplemented by reference TRBV28 and TRBJ1-3, the full variable domain reads DVKVTQSSRYLVKRTGEKVFLECVQDMDHENMFWYRQDPGLGLRLIYFSYDVKMKEKGDIPEGYSVSREKKERFSLILESASTNQTSMYLCASIFSGARSGNTIYFGEGSWLTVV.

The genes are TRBV7-9 and TRBJ1-1; 7 bases agree with TRBD1. The CDR3 runs 15 residues. Germline CDR1 is SEHNR and CDR2 is FQNEAQ (reference sequence). Trimming at V came to 2 bases and at J to 5 bases, leaving 8 bases not matched to a gene. CDR3 residues: CASSLKVAGGTEAFF. The CDR3 region has the DNA TGTGCCAGCAGCTTAAAGGTGGCAGGGGGGACTGAAGCTTTCTTT. The full variable domain, completed using reference TRBV7-9 and TRBJ1-1, is DTGVSQNPRHKITKRGQNVTFRCDPISEHNRLYWYRQTLGQGPEFLTYFQNEAQLEKSRLLSDRFSAERPKGSFSTLEIQRTEQGDSAMYLCASSLKVAGGTEAFFGQGTRLTVV.

The CDR3 protein is CASSPRLAGTSTDTQYF. The CDR3 coding sequence is TGTGCCAGCAGCCCGCGACTAGCGGGGACTAGCACAGATACGCAGTATTTT. The chain joins TRBV7-2 to TRBJ2-3, with TRBD2 matching over 11 bases. Germline V CDR1 and CDR2: SGHTA, FQGNSA. This CDR3 has 17 amino acids. V dropped 5 bases and J dropped 0; count of bases not matched to a gene: 7.

The J gene is TRBJ2-1, the V gene TRBV27; 7 bases agree with TRBD1. The J segment lost 2 bases and the V segment lost 4 bases, leaving 5 bases of the junction unmatched. The CDR3 has 15 residues. Germline V gives CDR1 MNHEY, CDR2 SMNVEV (reference sequence). The CDR3 bases are TGTGCCAGCAGTTCTACAGGGGTCCCCTACAATGAGCAGTTCTTC. It encodes CASSSTGVPYNEQFF.

The gene calls are TRBV4-2 and TRBJ1-1; unclear D gene. There are 16 residues in the CDR3. Per the germline V gene, CDR1 is LGHNA and CDR2 is YNFKEQ. V gave up 0 bases and J gave up 4 bases, with 15 bases separating them. CDR3 DNA sequence: TGTGCCAGCAGCCAAGACGCTTCACTATCGGGCACTGAAGCTTTCTTT. This codes for CASSQDASLSGTEAFF.

The J gene is TRBJ2-7, the V gene TRBV2, with 8 bases that match TRBD2. The CDR3 is made up of 13 amino acids. The junction had 8 bases not matched to a gene; V was cut back by 9 bases and J by 4 bases. CDR1 SNHLY and CDR2 FYNNEI come from the germline V gene. The CDR3 DNA sequence: TGTGCCAGAGGGGCGGGAGGTGGGTACGAGCAGTACTTC. It codes for CARGAGGGYEQYF.

This sequence joins TRBV6-6 and TRBJ2-1; D might be TRBD1 or TRBD2, each matching 6 bases. The CDR3 covers 15 residues. Trimming shortened V by 2 bases and J by 2 bases, and 10 bases separated the two germline ends. CDR1 is MNHNY, CDR2 SVGAGI, per germline (reference sequence). The CDR3 nucleotides read TGTGCCAGCAGTTACAGGGGGGATCCCTACAATGAGCAGTTCTTC. Amino acids: CASSYRGDPYNEQFF.

This chain uses TRBV10-2 with TRBJ1-5, with TRBD1 identical over 8 bases. CDR1 is WSHSY, CDR2 SAAADI, per germline. CDR3 length: 15 amino acids. The trim removed 4 bases at V and 4 bases at J, leaving 6 bases unmatched. CDR3 loop: CASSGGQALNQPQHF. The CDR3 bases are TGCGCCAGCAGTGGGGGACAGGCCCTGAATCAGCCCCAGCATTTT.

The CDR3 is CASSLGGQGTPFF. CDR3 nucleotide sequence: TGTGCCAGCAGCTTAGGGGGACAGGGGACCCCTTTCTTT. The V gene is TRBV7-2, the J gene TRBJ1-1; 10 bases are a match to TRBD1. The CDR3 has 13 residues. Germline values: CDR1 SGHTA, CDR2 FQGNSA. J was trimmed by 12 bases and V by 1 base; bases with no gene match: 5.

CDR3 region: CASSSGDRPQYF. The CDR3 nucleotides read TGCGCCAGCAGCTCCGGGGATCGGCCCCAGTACTTC. This sequence joins TRBV5-1 and TRBJ2-5; D may be TRBD2 (5 bases). The CDR3 has 12 amino acids. The V gene lost 3 bases and the J gene lost 9 bases, with 12 bases spanning the gap. Germline-derived CDR1 and CDR2 are SGHRS and YFSETQ.

Only a few counts were recorded for this clone. This chain connects TRBV15 to TRBJ1-2; 10 positions agree with TRBD1. The CDR3 consists of 16 residues. Germline CDR1 is LNHNV and CDR2 is YYDKDF (reference sequence). V lost 6 bases, J lost 5 bases, and 12 bases stayed unmatched. Written as DNA, the CDR3 is TGTGCCACCAGTGCTTCCCCGGGACAGGGGCGTTATGGCTACACCTTC. Its protein is CATSASPGQGRYGYTF.

The chain couples TRBV18 to TRBJ1-3; possibly TRBD1 for D (5 bases). This CDR3 has 16 amino acids. Trimming stripped 0 bases from V and 3 bases from J, with 12 bases between. The V gene's germline CDR1 is KGHSH and CDR2 LQKENI. In DNA form, the CDR3 reads TGTGCCAGCTCACCACCTCAGGGTTTGTTTGGAAACACCATATATTTT. As protein: CASSPPQGLFGNTIYF. Variable domain in full (rest from reference TRBV18 and TRBJ1-3): NAGVMQNPRHLVRRRGQEARLRCSPMKGHSHVYWYRQLPEEGLKFMVYLQKENIIDESGMPKERFSAEFPKEGPSILRIQQVVRGDSAAYFCASSPPQGLFGNTIYFGEGSWLTVV.

The V and J genes are TRBV7-9 and TRBJ1-1; possible D gene TRBD1, 5 bases. The CDR3 totals 14 residues. CDR1 and CDR2 (germline): SEHNR, FQNEAQ (reference sequence). V lost 0 bases and J lost 5, with 10 bases in between. For the CDR3, the DNA is TGTGCCAGCAGCTTAGCGGGGGTCGGGACTGAAGCTTTCTTT. It is translated as CASSLAGVGTEAFF.

This chain connects TRBV6-2 or TRBV6-3 to TRBJ1-2, with 8 bases lining up with TRBD1. Germline V gives CDR1 MNHEY, CDR2 SVGEGT. V was clipped by 2 bases and J by 2 bases; unmatched bases: 7. This CDR3 has 16 amino acids. This CDR3 is CASSYRDRLANYGYTF. In DNA form, the CDR3 reads TGTGCCAGCAGTTACCGGGACAGGCTCGCAAACTATGGCTACACCTTC.

The rearrangement links TRBV11-2 to TRBJ1-6; no clear D. The ends were cut back, 2 bases at V and 9 bases at J, with 5 bases in the middle. The CDR3 has 12 amino acids. The germline V gene encodes CDR1 SGHAT and CDR2 FQNNGV. In nucleotides, the CDR3 is TGTGCCAGCAGCTTAAGGTTTTCACCCCTCCACTTT. Translated: CASSLRFSPLHF.

The V and J genes are TRBV3-1 (or the pseudogene TRBV3-2) and TRBJ1-5; D not certain. CDR3 length: 13 residues. Trimming removed 2 bases at V and 6 bases at J, with 8 bases between. The germline V gene encodes CDR1 LGHDT and CDR2 YNNKEL (reference sequence). In DNA, the CDR3 is TGTGCCAGCAGCCAAATGATAGGTCAGCCCCAGCATTTT. Protein: CASSQMIGQPQHF.

This sequence joins TRBV4-2 and TRBJ1-2; D may be TRBD1 (5 bases). This CDR3 region has 16 residues. The V gene's germline CDR1 is LGHNA and CDR2 YNFKEQ. V dropped 0 bases and J dropped 3 bases, with 14 bases sitting between them. This chain's CDR3 is CASSQEWMGGDYGYTF. Written as DNA, the CDR3 is TGTGCCAGCAGCCAAGAATGGATGGGAGGGGACTATGGCTACACCTTC.

The chain is built from TRBV5-1 and TRBJ2-7; perhaps D is TRBD1 or TRBD2 (5 bases each). CDR1 is SGHRS and CDR2 is YFSETQ in the germline V gene. Trimming removed 0 bases at V and 7 bases at J, with 14 bases between. This CDR3 has 14 amino acids. As DNA, the CDR3 is TGCGCCAGCAGCTTGGACGGGGCCCCTCGGGAGCAGTACTTC. This sequence encodes CASSLDGAPREQYF.

Only one count was recorded for this clone. The chain has TRBV12-3 or TRBV12-4 and TRBJ1-2, with a weak D call TRBD1 (5 bases). The length of the CDR3 is 12 residues. V lost 6 bases to trimming and J lost 8 bases, with 13 bases between them. The CDR3 DNA reads as TGTGCCAGCAGCAGCAGGGTGGGGGGCTACACCTTC. As protein: CASSSRVGGYTF.

V usage is TRBV25-1 and J usage is TRBJ1-5; 7 nucleotides line up with TRBD1. The ends lost 5 bases at V and 5 bases at J; junction bases unmatched: 6. Germline-derived CDR1 and CDR2 are MGHDK and SYGVNS. The CDR3 extends over 14 amino acids. CDR3 nucleotide sequence: TGTGCCAGCAGTAACACAGGGGAACATCAGCCCCAGCATTTT. As protein: CASSNTGEHQPQHF.

V gene TRBV11-3 combines with J gene TRBJ2-7; 10 bases match TRBD1. Germline CDR1 reads SGHNT; CDR2 reads YENEEA. The CDR3 covers 14 residues. With 3 bases clipped from V and 5 bases from J, the junction kept 4 bases outside the gene matches. CDR3 sequence reads: CASSLGQGSNEQYF. The CDR3 nucleotides are TGTGCCAGCAGCTTGGGACAGGGGAGCAACGAGCAGTACTTC.

V is TRBV10-1 and J is TRBJ2-3; D gene unclear. From germline, CDR1 is WNHNN and CDR2 SYGVQD (reference sequence). Trimming pared 0 bases from V and 0 bases from J, leaving 4 bases between. The CDR3 runs 14 residues. The CDR3 here is CASSESSSTDTQYF. In DNA form, the CDR3 reads TGCGCCAGCAGTGAGTCCTCCAGCACAGATACGCAGTATTTT.

The chain uses TRBV28 and TRBJ2-7, with 8 bases aligning to TRBD1. Germline V lookup: CDR1 MDHEN, CDR2 SYDVKM. This CDR3 has 14 amino acids. The ends lost 6 bases at V and 0 bases at J; junction bases unmatched: 4. The CDR3 nucleotides read TGTGCCAGCAGCCGAACAGGGGGCTCCTACGAGCAGTACTTC. Protein sequence: CASSRTGGSYEQYF.

This clone has just a few counts. The chain couples TRBV7-2 to TRBJ1-6, with 9 bases matching TRBD1. CDR3 size: 17 residues. Germline V gene lookup returns CDR1 SGHTA and CDR2 FQGNSA. V dropped 5 bases and J dropped 6; count of bases not matched to a gene: 11. This CDR3 is CASSPGGTGPFNSPLHF. The DNA for the CDR3 is TGTGCCAGCAGCCCAGGGGGGACAGGGCCATTTAATTCACCCCTCCACTTT. The full variable domain, in which reference TRBV7-2 and TRBJ1-6 provide the parts outside the CDR3, is GAGVSQSPSNKVTEKGKDVELRCDPISGHTALYWYRQSLGQGLEFLIYFQGNSAPDKSGLPSDRFSAERTGGSVSTLTIQRTQQEDSAVYLCASSPGGTGPFNSPLHFGNGTRLTVT.

The genes are TRBV20-1 and TRBJ1-5; perhaps TRBD1 as D (6 bases). In germline, CDR1 is DFQATT, CDR2 SNEGSKA (reference sequence). Trimming cost V 4 bases and J 4 bases, with 20 bases left between them. This CDR3 has 16 amino acids. The CDR3 spells CSATEGGGQGNQPQHF. CDR3 DNA sequence: TGCAGTGCTACTGAGGGGGGAGGGCAGGGTAATCAGCCCCAGCATTTT.

On this clone itself: The same CDR3 arises from other DNA sequences in this sample as well. CDR3 sequence: CASSGNSPLHF. Here the CDR3 DNA reads TGTGCCAGTTCCGGGAATTCACCCCTCCACTTT. The chain recombines TRBV19 with TRBJ1-6, with no clear D. The CDR3 consists of 11 residues. V was cut by 8 bases and J by 7 bases, with 6 bases left in between. Germline V gene lookup returns CDR1 LNHDA and CDR2 SQIVND (reference sequence). Full variable domain (missing parts from reference TRBV19 and TRBJ1-6): DGGITQSPKYLFRKEGQNVTLSCEQNLNHDAMYWYRQDPGQGLRLIYYSQIVNDFQKGDIAEGYSVSREKKESFPLTVTSAQKNPTAFYLCASSGNSPLHFGNGTRLTVT.

The chain uses TRBV7-9 and TRBJ2-3; a weak D match, TRBD2 (5 bases). V dropped 8 bases and J dropped 4 bases, with 16 bases sitting between them. CDR3 size: 14 residues. The germline V gene encodes CDR1 SEHNR and CDR2 FQNEAQ (reference sequence). The CDR3 sequence is CASAARLGADTQYF. For the CDR3, the DNA is TGTGCCAGCGCCGCCCGGCTGGGAGCAGATACGCAGTATTTT.